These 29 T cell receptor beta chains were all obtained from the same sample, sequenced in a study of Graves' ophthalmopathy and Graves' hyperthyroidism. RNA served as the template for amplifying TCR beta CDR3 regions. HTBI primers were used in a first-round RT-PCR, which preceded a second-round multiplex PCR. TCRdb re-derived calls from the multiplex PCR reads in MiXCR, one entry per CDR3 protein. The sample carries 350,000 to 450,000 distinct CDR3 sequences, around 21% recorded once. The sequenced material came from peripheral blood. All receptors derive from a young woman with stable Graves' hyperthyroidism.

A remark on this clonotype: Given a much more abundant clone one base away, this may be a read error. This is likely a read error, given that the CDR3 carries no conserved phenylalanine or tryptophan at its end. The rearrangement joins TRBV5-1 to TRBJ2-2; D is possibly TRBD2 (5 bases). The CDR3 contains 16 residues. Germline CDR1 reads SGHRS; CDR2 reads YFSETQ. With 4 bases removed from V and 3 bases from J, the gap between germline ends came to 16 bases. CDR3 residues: CASSRSGLSYTGELFL. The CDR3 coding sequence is TGCGCCAGCAGCCGAAGTGGACTCTCGTACACCGGGGAGCTGTTTTTG.

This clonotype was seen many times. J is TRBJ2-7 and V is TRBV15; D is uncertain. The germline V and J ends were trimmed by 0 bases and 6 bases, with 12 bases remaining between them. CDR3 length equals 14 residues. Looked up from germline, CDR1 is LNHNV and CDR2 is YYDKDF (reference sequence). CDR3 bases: TGTGCCACCAGCAGAGACTACATGCCGGGCGAGCAGTACTTC. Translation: CATSRDYMPGEQYF.

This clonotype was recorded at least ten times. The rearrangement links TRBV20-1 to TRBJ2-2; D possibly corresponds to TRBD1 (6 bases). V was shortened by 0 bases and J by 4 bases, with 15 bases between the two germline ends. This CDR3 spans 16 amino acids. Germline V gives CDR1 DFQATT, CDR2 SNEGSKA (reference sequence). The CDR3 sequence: CSARDGTRGGTGELFF. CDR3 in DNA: TGCAGTGCTAGAGATGGCACCCGAGGGGGCACCGGGGAGCTGTTTTTT.

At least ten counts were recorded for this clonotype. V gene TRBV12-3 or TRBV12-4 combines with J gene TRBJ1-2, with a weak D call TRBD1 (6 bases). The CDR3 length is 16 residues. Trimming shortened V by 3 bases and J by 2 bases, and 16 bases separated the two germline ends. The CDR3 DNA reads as TGTGCCAGCAGTTTGGTGGGGGCGTGGGGCAACTATGGCTACACCTTC. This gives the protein CASSLVGAWGNYGYTF.

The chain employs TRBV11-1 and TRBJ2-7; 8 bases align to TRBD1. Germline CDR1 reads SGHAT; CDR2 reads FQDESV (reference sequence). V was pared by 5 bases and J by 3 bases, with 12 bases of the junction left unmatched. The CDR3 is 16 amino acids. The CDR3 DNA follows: TGTGCCAGCAGCAACAAGCCGGGACAGGCCTACTACGAGCAGTACTTC. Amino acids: CASSNKPGQAYYEQYF. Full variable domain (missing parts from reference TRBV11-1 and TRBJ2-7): EAEVAQSPRYKITEKSQAVAFWCDPISGHATLYWYRQILGQGPELLVQFQDESVVDDSQLPKDRFSAERLKGVDSTLKIQPAELGDSAMYLCASSNKPGQAYYEQYFGPGTRLTVT.

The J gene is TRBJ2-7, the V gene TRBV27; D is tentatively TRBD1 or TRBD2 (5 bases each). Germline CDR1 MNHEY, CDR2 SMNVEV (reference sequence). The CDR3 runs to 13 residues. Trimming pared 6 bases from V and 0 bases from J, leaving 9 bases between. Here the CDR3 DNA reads TGTGCCAGCAGCATGGGGGTCTCCTACGAGCAGTACTTC. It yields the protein CASSMGVSYEQYF.

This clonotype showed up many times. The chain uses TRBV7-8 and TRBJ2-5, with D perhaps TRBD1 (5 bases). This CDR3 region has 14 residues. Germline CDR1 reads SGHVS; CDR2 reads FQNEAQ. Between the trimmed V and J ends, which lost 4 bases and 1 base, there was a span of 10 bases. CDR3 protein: CASSYDRFQETQYF. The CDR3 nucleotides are TGTGCCAGCAGCTATGACAGATTCCAAGAGACCCAGTACTTC. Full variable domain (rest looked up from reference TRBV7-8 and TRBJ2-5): GAGVSQSPRYKVAKRGQDVALRCDPISGHVSLFWYQQALGQGPEFLTYFQNEAQLDKSGLPSDRFFAERPEGSVSTLKIQRTQQEDSAVYLCASSYDRFQETQYFGPGTRLLVL.

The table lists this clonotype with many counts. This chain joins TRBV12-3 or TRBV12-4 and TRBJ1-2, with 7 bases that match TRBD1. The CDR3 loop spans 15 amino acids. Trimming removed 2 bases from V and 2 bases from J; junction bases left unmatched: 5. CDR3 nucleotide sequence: TGTGCCAGCAGTTTACGCCCGGGACAGAACTATGGCTACACCTTC. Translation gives CASSLRPGQNYGYTF.

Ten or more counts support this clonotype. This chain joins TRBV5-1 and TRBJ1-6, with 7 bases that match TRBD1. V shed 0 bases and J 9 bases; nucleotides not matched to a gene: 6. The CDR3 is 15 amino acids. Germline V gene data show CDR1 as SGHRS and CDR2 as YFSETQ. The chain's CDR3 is CASSLAETGTSPLHF. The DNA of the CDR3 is TGCGCCAGCAGCTTGGCCGAGACAGGGACTTCACCCCTCCACTTT.

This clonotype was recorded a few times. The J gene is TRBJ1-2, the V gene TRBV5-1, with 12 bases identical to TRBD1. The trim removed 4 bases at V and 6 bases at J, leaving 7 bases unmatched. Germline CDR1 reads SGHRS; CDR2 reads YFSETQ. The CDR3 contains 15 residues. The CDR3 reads CASSRRDRGLDGYTF. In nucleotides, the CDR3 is TGCGCCAGCAGCCGTCGGGACAGGGGGCTAGATGGCTACACCTTC.

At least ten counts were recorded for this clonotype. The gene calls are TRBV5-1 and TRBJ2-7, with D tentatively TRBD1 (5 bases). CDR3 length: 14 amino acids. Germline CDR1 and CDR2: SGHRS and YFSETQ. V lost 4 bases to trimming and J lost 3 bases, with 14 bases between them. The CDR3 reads CASSPQTAGYEQYF. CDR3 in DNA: TGCGCCAGCAGCCCCCAGACAGCAGGCTACGAGCAGTACTTC.

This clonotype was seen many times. CDR3 sequence (DNA): TGTGCCAGCAGTCCCCCAGACAGGTTCGGAAACATTCAGTACTTC. Translation: CASSPPDRFGNIQYF. This sequence joins TRBV28 and TRBJ2-4, with TRBD1 as a possible D gene (6 bases). Germline V gives CDR1 MDHEN, CDR2 SYDVKM. The CDR3 is 15 residues long. V was clipped by 5 bases and J by 6 bases, with 17 bases between them.

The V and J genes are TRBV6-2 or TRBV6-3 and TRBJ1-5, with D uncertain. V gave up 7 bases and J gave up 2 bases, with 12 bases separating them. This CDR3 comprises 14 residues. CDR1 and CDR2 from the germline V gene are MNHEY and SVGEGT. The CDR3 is CASTTGAGNQPQHF. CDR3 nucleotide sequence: TGTGCCAGCACGACGGGAGCGGGCAATCAGCCCCAGCATTTT.

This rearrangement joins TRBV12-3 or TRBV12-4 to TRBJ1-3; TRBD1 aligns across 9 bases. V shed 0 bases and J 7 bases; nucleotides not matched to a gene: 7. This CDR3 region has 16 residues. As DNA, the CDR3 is TGTGCCAGCAGTTTAGCATACAGGGGGCCGAGGAACACCATATATTTT. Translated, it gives CASSLAYRGPRNTIYF.

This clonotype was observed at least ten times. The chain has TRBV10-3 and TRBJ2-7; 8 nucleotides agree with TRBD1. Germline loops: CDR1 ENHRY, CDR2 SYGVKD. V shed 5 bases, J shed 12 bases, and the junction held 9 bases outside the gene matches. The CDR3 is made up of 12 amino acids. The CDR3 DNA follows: TGTGCCATCAGTTCAGGGGGCGGCTCGTGGTACTTC. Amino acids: CAISSGGGSWYF.

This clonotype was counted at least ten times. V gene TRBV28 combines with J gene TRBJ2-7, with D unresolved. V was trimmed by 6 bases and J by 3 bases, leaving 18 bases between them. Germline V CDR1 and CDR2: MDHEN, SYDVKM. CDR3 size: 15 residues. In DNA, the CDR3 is TGTGCCAGCAGCCAGGCCTCGACGGAAAACTACGAGCAGTACTTC. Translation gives CASSQASTENYEQYF.

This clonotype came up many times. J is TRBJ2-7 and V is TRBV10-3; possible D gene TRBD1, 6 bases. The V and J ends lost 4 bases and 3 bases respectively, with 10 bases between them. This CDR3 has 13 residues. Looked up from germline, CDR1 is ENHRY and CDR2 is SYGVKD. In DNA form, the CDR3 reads TGTGCCATCAGTGTTGGCAGGGGCTACGAGCAGTACTTC. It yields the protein CAISVGRGYEQYF.

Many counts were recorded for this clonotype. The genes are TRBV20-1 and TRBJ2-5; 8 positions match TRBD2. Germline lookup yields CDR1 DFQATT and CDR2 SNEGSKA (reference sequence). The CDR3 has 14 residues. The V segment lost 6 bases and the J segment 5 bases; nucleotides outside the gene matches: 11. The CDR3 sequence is CSAATGTSGETQYF. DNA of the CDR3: TGCAGTGCGGCCACCGGGACTAGTGGGGAGACCCAGTACTTC.

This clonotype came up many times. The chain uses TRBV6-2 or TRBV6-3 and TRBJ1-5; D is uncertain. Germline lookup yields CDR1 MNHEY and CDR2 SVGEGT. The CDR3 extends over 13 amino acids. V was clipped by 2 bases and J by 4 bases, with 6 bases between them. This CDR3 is CASSYAENQPQHF. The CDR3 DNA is TGTGCCAGCAGTTACGCCGAAAATCAGCCCCAGCATTTT.

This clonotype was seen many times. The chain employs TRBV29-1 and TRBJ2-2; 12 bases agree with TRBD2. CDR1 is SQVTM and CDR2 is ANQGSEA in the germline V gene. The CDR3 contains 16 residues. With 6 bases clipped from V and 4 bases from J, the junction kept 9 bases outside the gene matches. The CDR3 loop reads CSVRTSGMGITGELFF. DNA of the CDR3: TGCAGCGTCCGGACTAGCGGGATGGGGATCACCGGGGAGCTGTTTTTT.

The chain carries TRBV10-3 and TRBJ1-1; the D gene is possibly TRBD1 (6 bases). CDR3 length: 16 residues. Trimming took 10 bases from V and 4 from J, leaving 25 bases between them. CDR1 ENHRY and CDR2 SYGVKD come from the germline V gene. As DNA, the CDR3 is TGTGCCACCCACTTAACGGGACACCGGGGTGGCACTGAAGCTTTCTTT. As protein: CATHLTGHRGGTEAFF.

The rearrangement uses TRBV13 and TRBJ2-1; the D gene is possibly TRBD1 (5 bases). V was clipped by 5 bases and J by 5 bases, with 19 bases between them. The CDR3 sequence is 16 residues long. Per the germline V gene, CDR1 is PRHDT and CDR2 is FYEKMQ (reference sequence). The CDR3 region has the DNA TGTGCCAGCAGCCCAGGGCCCCGGGTAGGAAACAATGAGCAGTTCTTC. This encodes CASSPGPRVGNNEQFF.

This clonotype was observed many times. The CDR3 region is CASSWGIRGSSYEQYF. CDR3 nucleotide sequence: TGCGCCAGCAGTTGGGGTATCAGGGGGAGCTCCTACGAGCAGTACTTC. This chain links TRBV5-1 with TRBJ2-7; TRBD1 matches at 7 bases. This CDR3 is 16 amino acids long. Looked up from germline, CDR1 is SGHRS and CDR2 is YFSETQ. Trimming took 5 bases from V and 0 from J; bases not matched to a gene: 11.

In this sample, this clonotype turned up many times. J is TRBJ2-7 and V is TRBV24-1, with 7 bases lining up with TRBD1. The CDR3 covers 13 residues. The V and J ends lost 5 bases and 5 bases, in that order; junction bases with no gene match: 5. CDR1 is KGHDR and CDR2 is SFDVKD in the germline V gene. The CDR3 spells CATSAGQYHEQYF. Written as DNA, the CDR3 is TGTGCCACCAGTGCGGGACAGTATCACGAGCAGTACTTC.

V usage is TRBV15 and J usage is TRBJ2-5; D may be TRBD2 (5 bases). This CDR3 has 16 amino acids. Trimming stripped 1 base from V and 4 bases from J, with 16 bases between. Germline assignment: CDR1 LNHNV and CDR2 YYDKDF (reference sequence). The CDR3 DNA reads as TGTGCCACCAGCAGAGGTCTTAGCGCAAGCGGAGAGACCCAGTACTTC. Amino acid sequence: CATSRGLSASGETQYF.

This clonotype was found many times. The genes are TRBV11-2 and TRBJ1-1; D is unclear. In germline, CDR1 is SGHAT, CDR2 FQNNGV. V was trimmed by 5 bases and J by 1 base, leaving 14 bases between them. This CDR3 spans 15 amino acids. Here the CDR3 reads CASSARSGWNTEAFF. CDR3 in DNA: TGTGCCAGCAGCGCTAGATCGGGTTGGAACACTGAAGCTTTCTTT. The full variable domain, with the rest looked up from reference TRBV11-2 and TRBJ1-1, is EAGVAQSPRYKIIEKRQSVAFWCNPISGHATLYWYQQILGQGPKLLIQFQNNGVVDDSQLPKDRFSAERLKGVDSTLKIQPAKLEDSAVYLCASSARSGWNTEAFFGQGTRLTVV.

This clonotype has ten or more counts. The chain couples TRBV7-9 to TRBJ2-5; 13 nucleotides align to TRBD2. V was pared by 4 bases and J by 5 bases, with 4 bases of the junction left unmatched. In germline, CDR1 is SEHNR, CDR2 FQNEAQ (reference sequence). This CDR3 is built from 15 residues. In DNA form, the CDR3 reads TGTGCCAGCAGCTCAGGACTAGCGGGAGTGGAGACCCAGTACTTC. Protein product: CASSSGLAGVETQYF.

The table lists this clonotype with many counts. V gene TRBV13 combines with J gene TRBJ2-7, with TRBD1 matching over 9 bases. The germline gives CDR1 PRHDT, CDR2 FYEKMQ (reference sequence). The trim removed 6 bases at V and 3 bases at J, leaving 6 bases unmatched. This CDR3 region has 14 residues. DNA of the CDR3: TGTGCCAGCAGGCGGGGACAGGGACTCTACGAGCAGTACTTC. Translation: CASRRGQGLYEQYF.

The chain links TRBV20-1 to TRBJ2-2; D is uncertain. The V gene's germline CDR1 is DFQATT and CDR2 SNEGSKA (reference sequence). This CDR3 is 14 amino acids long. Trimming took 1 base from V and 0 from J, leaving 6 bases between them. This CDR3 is CSARGIPNTGELFF. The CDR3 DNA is TGCAGTGCTAGAGGGATCCCGAACACCGGGGAGCTGTTTTTT.